A single sample gave rise to the 18 T cell receptor beta chains below, sequenced in a study of regulatory T cells in long-lasting Graves disease. Stated time point: persistent/refractory GD, antithyroid drugs over 5 years with positive TRAb. There was RNA extracted from PBMCs, and the TCR library was made from it. Sequencing libraries for TCR beta were prepared with iRepertoire HTBI primers and Arm-PCR of CDR3 regions. TCRdb re-called the multiplex PCR reads through MiXCR, storing one row per CDR3 protein. The data contain a few hundred thousand distinct CDR3 sequences, approximately 25% of them seen just once; the ten biggest clones take up approximately 30%. The specimen was peripheral blood mononuclear cells (PBMCs), collected when the disease was refractory, from a patient treated with antithyroid drugs. The receptors come from a woman aged 40 to 55 with Graves disease.

This clonotype occurred many times. This sequence joins TRBV2 and TRBJ2-2; D is possibly TRBD2 (5 bases). Deletions cut 7 bases from V and 0 bases from J, with 9 bases between. The CDR3 contains 14 residues. Germline lookup yields CDR1 SNHLY and CDR2 FYNNEI. The DNA of the CDR3 is TGTGCCAGCAAGAGGGATGCGAACACCGGGGAGCTGTTTTTT. It specifies CASKRDANTGELFF.

About this clonotype itself: A much bigger clone sits one base away, suggesting this may be a read error. The V gene is TRBV28, the J gene TRBJ1-1, with D possibly TRBD1 on 5 matching bases. The V gene's germline CDR1 is MDHEN and CDR2 SYDVKM. V shed 5 bases and J shed 4 bases, with 14 bases lying between them. The length of the CDR3 is 14 residues. The CDR3 is CASSPRLGGTEAFF. The DNA of the CDR3 is TGTGCCAGCAGTCCCCGACTGGGGGGCACTGAAGCTTTCTTT.

J is TRBJ1-1 and V is TRBV20-1; 9 bases agree with TRBD1. The length of the CDR3 is 14 residues. Trimming at V came to 1 base and at J to 12 bases, leaving 12 bases not matched to a gene. Per germline, CDR1 DFQATT and CDR2 SNEGSKA (reference sequence). CDR3 in DNA: TGCAGTGCTAGAGCTACCGGGACAGGGTTGAGAACTTTCTTT. It translates to CSARATGTGLRTFF.

The V gene is TRBV28, the J gene TRBJ2-5; tentatively, D is TRBD1 (6 bases). The J call could be wrong; TRBJ2-1 is a better fit for the DNA end. The CDR3 runs to 14 residues. Germline CDR1 reads MDHEN; CDR2 reads SYDVKM. CDR3 region: CASSLSARGYEQFF. The CDR3 bases are TGTGCCAGCAGTTTATCGGCCAGGGGATATGAGCAGTTCTTC.

This clonotype occurred a few times. The chain uses TRBV11-2 and TRBJ2-2; TRBD2 aligns across 7 bases. In germline, CDR1 is SGHAT, CDR2 FQNNGV. The CDR3 covers 17 residues. The J segment lost 6 bases and the V segment lost 4 bases, leaving 14 bases of the junction unmatched. CDR3 loop: CASSSYEGGWIPGELFF. The CDR3 DNA sequence: TGTGCCAGCAGCTCCTATGAGGGAGGGTGGATCCCCGGGGAGCTGTTTTTT.

Ten or more counts support this clonotype. One junction end disagrees with the germline gene, perhaps due to a read error. The chain recombines TRBV11-2 with TRBJ2-2; D is uncertain. In germline, CDR1 is SGHAT, CDR2 FQNNGV. CDR3 length equals 14 residues. The CDR3 sequence: CASTLLRQTGELFF. DNA for the CDR3: TGTGCCAGCACCTTATTGAGGCAGACCGGGGAGCTGTTTTTT.

Here the CDR3 reads CASSLESGPGNTIYF. Written as DNA, the CDR3 is TGTGCCAGCAGCTTGGAGTCGGGGCCCGGAAACACCATATATTTT. The chain carries TRBV7-9 and TRBJ1-3; the D gene is possibly TRBD1 (5 bases). CDR1 and CDR2 (germline): SEHNR, FQNEAQ (reference sequence). The CDR3 is 15 residues long. The V end was cut by 3 bases, the J end by 4 bases, with 13 bases between.

This clonotype was recorded many times. This chain connects TRBV12-3 or TRBV12-4 to TRBJ2-7; TRBD2 matches at 8 bases. The CDR3 length is 16 residues. V was pared by 6 bases and J by 3 bases, with 13 bases of the junction left unmatched. The DNA for the CDR3 is TGTGCCAGCAGACTCCGATCGGGGGGGGGCAGCTACGAGCAGTACTTC. This sequence encodes CASRLRSGGGSYEQYF.

This clonotype was counted ten times or more. The chain has TRBV10-1 and TRBJ2-3; D ambiguous. V was cut by 2 bases and J by 0 bases, with 12 bases left in between. Germline-derived CDR1 and CDR2 are WNHNN and SYGVQD (reference sequence). The CDR3 spans 16 residues. The CDR3 region has the DNA TGCGCCAGCAGTGAGGACCGGGCAAGGAGCACAGATACGCAGTATTTT. Its protein product is CASSEDRARSTDTQYF.

This sequence joins TRBV5-1 and TRBJ2-2, with D tentatively TRBD2 (6 bases). Germline values: CDR1 SGHRS, CDR2 YFSETQ. The CDR3 runs 21 residues. V lost 1 base and J lost 9, with 34 bases in between. CDR3 sequence reads: CASSLFPGVRYLIEFQRELFF. For the CDR3, the DNA is TGCGCCAGCAGCTTGTTCCCGGGAGTACGTTATCTTATCGAGTTCCAGCGGGAGCTGTTTTTT.

As for this clonotype: An end of the junction does not agree with germline; a read error may underlie this. V and J are TRBV29-1 and TRBJ1-1, with D hard to call. In germline, CDR1 is SQVTM, CDR2 ANQGSEA. This CDR3 spans 14 amino acids. The CDR3 reads CSVGPDRVNAEAFF. Written as DNA, the CDR3 is TGCAGCGTTGGACCGGATAGGGTGAACGCTGAAGCTTTCTTT.

This clonotype was counted ten times or more. The rearrangement links TRBV6-1 to TRBJ1-4, with a weak D call TRBD1 (5 bases). The CDR3 has 12 residues. Germline CDR1 and CDR2: MNHNS and SASEGT. Trimming removed 7 bases at V and 10 bases at J, with 13 bases between. CDR3 DNA sequence: TGTGCCAGCACCGGGGACCATCGAAAACTGTTTTTT. It translates to CASTGDHRKLFF.

This clonotype was seen more than once but under ten times. J is TRBJ2-6 and V is TRBV28; D is uncertain. The CDR3 is made up of 15 amino acids. Per germline, CDR1 MDHEN and CDR2 SYDVKM. Trimming pared 1 base from V and 1 base from J, leaving 5 bases between. CDR3 bases: TGTGCCAGCAGTTTATATGGGTCTGGGGCCAACGTCCTGACTTTC. Its translation is CASSLYGSGANVLTF.

The sample holds a few counts of this clonotype. The chain uses TRBV20-1 and TRBJ1-2, with TRBD1 identical over 9 bases. J lost 4 bases, V lost 5 bases, and 8 bases had no gene match. The CDR3 is 14 residues long. CDR1 and CDR2 from the germline V gene are DFQATT and SNEGSKA (reference sequence). The CDR3 DNA sequence: TGCAGTGCTCTCCTGGGACAGGGTACCTATGGCTACACCTTC. Encoded protein: CSALLGQGTYGYTF.

CDR3 coding DNA: TGTGCCAGCACCAAAGCGGGGCACCGAGGGGAGCAGTACTTC. Protein product: CASTKAGHRGEQYF. This chain connects TRBV28 to TRBJ2-7, with 7 bases fitting TRBD2. Germline CDR1 is MDHEN and CDR2 is SYDVKM. The CDR3 is made up of 14 amino acids. The junction had 13 bases not matched to a gene; V was cut back by 7 bases and J by 7 bases. Full variable domain (remainder filled in from reference TRBV28 and TRBJ2-7): DVKVTQSSRYLVKRTGEKVFLECVQDMDHENMFWYRQDPGLGLRLIYFSYDVKMKEKGDIPEGYSVSREKKERFSLILESASTNQTSMYLCASTKAGHRGEQYFGPGTRLTVT.

The chain couples TRBV5-5 to TRBJ2-1; the D is unclear. CDR1 is SGHKS and CDR2 is YYEKEE in the germline V gene (reference sequence). V gave up 4 bases and J gave up 9 bases, with 14 bases separating them. The CDR3 sequence is 13 residues long. The CDR3 sequence: CASSIDWIGEQFF. In DNA, the CDR3 is TGTGCCAGCAGCATCGACTGGATAGGTGAGCAGTTCTTC.

This clonotype has at least ten counts. The rearrangement joins TRBV2 to TRBJ1-5; tentatively, D is TRBD1 (5 bases). V was pared by 6 bases and J by 0 bases, with 15 bases between. Germline assignment: CDR1 SNHLY and CDR2 FYNNEI. CDR3 length equals 16 residues. This chain's CDR3 is CASRKQRQHSNQPQHF. CDR3 DNA sequence: TGTGCCAGCAGGAAACAGCGACAGCATAGCAATCAGCCCCAGCATTTT.

The chain recombines TRBV2 with TRBJ2-1, with 10 bases that match TRBD2. The CDR3 loop spans 15 amino acids. After removal of 7 bases from V and 4 bases from J, the junction contained 7 bases not matched to a gene. Looked up from germline, CDR1 is SNHLY and CDR2 is FYNNEI. The CDR3 reads CASTATSGIYNEQFF. The CDR3 DNA reads TGTGCCAGCACCGCTACTAGCGGGATTTACAATGAGCAGTTCTTC.